This TCR beta chain was sequenced in a study of cytomegalovirus exposure and HLA in healthy donors. Primers for the PCR totalled 60 Vbeta and 13 Jbeta. Here immunoSEQ multiplex PCR was the method, and the copy in TCRdb shows in-frame clones only, minus some. The top ten hold 2.1% of the sample, which has under 200,000 clones, less than 80% seen once. This clone has a handful of counts. CDR1 MGHDK and CDR2 SYGVNS come from the germline V gene. CDR3 length: 18 amino acids. V was cut by 1 base and J by 3 bases, with 18 bases left in between. Sequencing was performed on PBMCs. The chain carries TRBV25-1 and TRBJ2-2, with D perhaps TRBD1 (5 bases). The sequence was collected from a man aged 35 to 55 in good health and CMV-seronegative. The CDR3 nucleotides read TGTGCCAGCAGTGAATGGGGCCCGCCGACCGATTACACCGGGGAGCTGTTTTTT. Translation: CASSEWGPPTDYTGELFF.